This T cell receptor beta chain was recorded in a study of CD8 T cells in ankylosing spondylitis. Study-level findings and limits: Reportedly, disease-linked clones are significantly enriched in ankylosing spondylitis patients' matched synovial fluid.

From the 5' RACE reads, TCRdb called clonotypes with MiXCR, one entry per CDR3 protein. This table holds about 360,000 distinct CDR3 sequences, under 15% found once. As regards this clonotype: Its antigen is unknown.

Specimen: blood, either unsorted or a sorted T cell fraction (not recorded which). This TCR was sampled from a male donor with ankylosing spondylitis or in good health (not recorded which).

The CDR3 region is CASSGRANTGELFF. DNA of the CDR3: TGCGCCAGCAGTGGCAGAGCCAACACCGGGGAGCTGTTTTTT. The chain carries TRBV10-1 and TRBJ2-2; D is undetermined. Germline V gene data show CDR1 as WNHNN and CDR2 as SYGVQD (reference sequence). This CDR3 contains 14 residues. Deletions cut 4 bases from V and 2 bases from J, with 8 bases between.